Below are 2 T cell receptor beta chains sequenced from a single sample in a study of shared clonotypes between healthy human individuals. Clones were read by immunoSEQ multiplex PCR, and TCRdb kept only the in-frame ones, dropping some. This table holds 1.6 million or so clones, 96% found once. Sequencing input: naive CD4+ T cells sorted from blood. Subset here: CD45RA+ positively selected. These receptors all stem from a man between 25 and 39 years old in good health.

In nucleotides, the CDR3 is TGTGCCAGCAGCCAAGATTTTTTCGGACAGTCCCAGTACTTC. Encoded protein: CASSQDFFGQSQYF. The rearrangement uses TRBV14 and TRBJ2-5; tentative D call: TRBD1 (6 bases). CDR1 is SGHDN, CDR2 FVKESK, per germline. Deletions cut 0 bases from V and 9 bases from J, with 14 bases between. The CDR3 has 14 amino acids.

The rearrangement uses TRBV4-2 and TRBJ2-7, with 8 bases that match TRBD2. CDR1 LGHNA and CDR2 YNFKEQ come from the germline V gene. Trimming cost V 0 bases and J 2 bases; bases outside gene matches: 6. The CDR3 covers 16 residues. CDR3 residues: CASSQEKAGAAYEQYF. In DNA form, the CDR3 reads TGTGCCAGCAGCCAAGAGAAAGCGGGAGCCGCCTACGAGCAGTACTTC.